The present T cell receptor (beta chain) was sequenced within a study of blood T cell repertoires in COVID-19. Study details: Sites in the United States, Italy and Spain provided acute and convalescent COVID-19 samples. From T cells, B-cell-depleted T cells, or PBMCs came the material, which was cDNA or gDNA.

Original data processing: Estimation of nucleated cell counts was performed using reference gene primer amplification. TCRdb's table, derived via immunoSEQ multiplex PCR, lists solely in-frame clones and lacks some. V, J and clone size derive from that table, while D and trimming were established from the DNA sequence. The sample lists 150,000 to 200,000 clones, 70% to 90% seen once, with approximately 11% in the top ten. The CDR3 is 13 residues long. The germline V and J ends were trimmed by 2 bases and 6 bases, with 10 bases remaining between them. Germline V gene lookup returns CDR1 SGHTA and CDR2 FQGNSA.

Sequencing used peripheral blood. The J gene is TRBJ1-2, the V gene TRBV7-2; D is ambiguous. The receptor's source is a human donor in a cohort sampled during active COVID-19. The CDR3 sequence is CASSLWGDDGYTF. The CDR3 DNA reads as TGTGCCAGCAGCTTATGGGGAGACGATGGCTACACCTTC.